This TCR beta chain was observed in a study of early stage breast cancer tumors. Study information: Most invasive tumors, about 75% of the 16, were ER+/PR+/HER2-.

Data came from immunoSEQ multiplex PCR; TCRdb stores just in-frame clones and leaves some out. The table shows 400 to 500 clones, with under 85% occurring only once. Only a few counts were recorded for this clone. Trimming took off 4 bases at V and 10 bases at J, with 13 bases between the two ends. The CDR3 totals 12 residues. Germline-derived CDR1 and CDR2 are SEHNR and FQNEAQ (reference sequence). The sequencing input was normal breast tissue next to the tumor. The clonotype comes from a person aged 35-55 years with breast cancer. The chain couples TRBV7-9 to TRBJ1-1; D ambiguous. The DNA of the CDR3 is TGTGCCAGCAGCTCTTCTCCCGTTAGAGCTTTCTTT. Its protein product is CASSSSPVRAFF.